Each of the 5 T cell receptor beta chains below was sequenced from the same sample in a study of graft-versus-host responses after intestinal transplantation. Investigators plated 200,000 CFSE-labeled responder cells together with 200,000 irradiated stimulator cells labeled with violet dye. This table comes from immunoSEQ multiplex PCR, and its TCRdb copy is limited to in-frame clones, with some not included. The data hold about 14,000 clones, with under 45% observed a single time. The source was alloreactive CD8+ T cells from a mixed lymphocyte reaction culture, collected before intestinal transplant. Subset specified: CFSE-low proliferating T cells sorted from roughly six-day pre-transplant mixed lymphocyte reaction (GvH or HvG direction). These TCRs come from a human patient who received an intestinal transplant.

The V call is TRBV6-1, the J call TRBJ2-7, with 7 bases aligning to TRBD1. V lost 5 bases and J lost 1; bases outside the gene matches: 8. Germline lookup yields CDR1 MNHNS and CDR2 SASEGT. This CDR3 has 15 residues. CDR3 in amino acids: CASSPSTGSSYEQYF. The CDR3 region has the DNA TGTGCCAGCAGTCCCTCGACAGGGTCATCCTACGAGCAGTACTTC.

The chain recombines TRBV5-4 with TRBJ2-3; 10 bases match TRBD2. The ends lost 4 bases at V and 5 bases at J; junction bases unmatched: 4. Germline V gives CDR1 SGHNT, CDR2 YYREEE (reference sequence). The CDR3 loop spans 14 amino acids. CDR3 bases: TGTGCCAGCAGCCCAGCTAGCGGGGGAGATACGCAGTATTTT. It is translated as CASSPASGGDTQYF.

This clone has just a few counts. The sample holds other DNA sequences that translate to the same CDR3. The chain uses TRBV4-1 and TRBJ2-7; D is undetermined. Germline V gene data show CDR1 as MGHRA and CDR2 as YSYEKL. This CDR3 is 13 amino acids long. Trimming took off 0 bases at V and 3 bases at J, with 6 bases between the two ends. The CDR3 is CASSQDSGYEQYF. DNA of the CDR3: TGCGCCAGCAGCCAAGATTCCGGCTACGAGCAGTACTTC.

This chain connects TRBV6-5 to TRBJ1-1; 9 nucleotides match TRBD1. CDR3 length equals 13 residues. The germline V gene has CDR1 MNHEY and CDR2 SVGAGI. J gave up 4 bases and V 5 bases, and 2 bases lay outside the gene matches. The CDR3 DNA sequence: TGTGCCAGCAGTACGACAGGGGGCACTGAAGCTTTCTTT. Translating it yields CASSTTGGTEAFF.

This clone was seen more than once but under ten times. V and J are TRBV7-6 and TRBJ2-7; possibly TRBD1 for D (7 bases). Trimming removed 9 bases at V and 6 bases at J, with 21 bases between. This CDR3 is built from 14 residues. Looked up from germline, CDR1 is SGHVS and CDR2 is FNYEAQ. The CDR3 DNA is TGTGCCAGTGGGGTGGCAGGGGGAGGACTCGAGCAGTACTTC. This translates into CASGVAGGGLEQYF.